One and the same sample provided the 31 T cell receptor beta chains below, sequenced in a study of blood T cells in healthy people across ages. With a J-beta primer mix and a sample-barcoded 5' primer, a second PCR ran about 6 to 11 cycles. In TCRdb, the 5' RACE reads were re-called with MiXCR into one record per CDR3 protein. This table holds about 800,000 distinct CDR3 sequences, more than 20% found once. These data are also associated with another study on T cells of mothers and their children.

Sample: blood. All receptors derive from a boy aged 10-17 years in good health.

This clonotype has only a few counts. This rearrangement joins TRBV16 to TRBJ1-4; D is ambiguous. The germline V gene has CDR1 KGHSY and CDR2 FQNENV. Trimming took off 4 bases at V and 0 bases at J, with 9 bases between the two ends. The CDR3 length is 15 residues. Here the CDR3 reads CASSRQAATNEKLFF. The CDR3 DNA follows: TGTGCCAGCAGCCGCCAGGCTGCAACTAATGAAAAACTGTTTTTT.

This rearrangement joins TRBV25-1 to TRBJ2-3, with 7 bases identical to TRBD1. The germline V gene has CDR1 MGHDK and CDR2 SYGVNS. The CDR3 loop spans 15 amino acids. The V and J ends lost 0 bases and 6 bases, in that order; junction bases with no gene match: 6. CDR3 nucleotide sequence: TGTGCCAGCAGTGAATATGAGGGGGCAGGGGATACGCAGTATTTT. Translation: CASSEYEGAGDTQYF.

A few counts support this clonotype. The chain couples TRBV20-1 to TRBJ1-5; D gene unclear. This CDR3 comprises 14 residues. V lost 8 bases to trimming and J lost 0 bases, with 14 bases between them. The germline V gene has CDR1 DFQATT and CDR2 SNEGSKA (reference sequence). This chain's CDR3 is CSTLDGYSNQPQHF. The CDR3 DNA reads TGCAGTACCCTCGACGGGTATAGCAATCAGCCCCAGCATTTT.

The CDR3 bases are TGTGCCAGCAGTTTAGCGCAAAGCGGGGAGCAGTTCTTC. Translation gives CASSLAQSGEQFF. J is TRBJ2-1 and V is TRBV12-3 or TRBV12-4, with TRBD2 as a possible D gene (6 bases). The CDR3 is 13 residues long. The germline V and J ends were trimmed by 0 bases and 10 bases, with 10 bases remaining between them.

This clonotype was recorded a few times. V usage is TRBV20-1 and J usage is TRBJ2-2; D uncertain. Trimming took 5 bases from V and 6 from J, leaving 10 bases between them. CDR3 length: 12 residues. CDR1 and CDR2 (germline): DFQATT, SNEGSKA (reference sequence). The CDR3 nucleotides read TGCAGTGCTGGGAAGATATCCGGGGAGCTGTTTTTT. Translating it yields CSAGKISGELFF.

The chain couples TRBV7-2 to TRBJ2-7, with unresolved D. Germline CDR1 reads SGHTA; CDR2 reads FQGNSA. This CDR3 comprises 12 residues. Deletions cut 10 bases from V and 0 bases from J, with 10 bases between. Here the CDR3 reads CANWTGSYEQYF. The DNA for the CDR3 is TGTGCCAACTGGACCGGCTCCTACGAGCAGTACTTC. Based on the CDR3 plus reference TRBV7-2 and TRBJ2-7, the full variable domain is GAGVSQSPSNKVTEKGKDVELRCDPISGHTALYWYRQSLGQGLEFLIYFQGNSAPDKSGLPSDRFSAERTGGSVSTLTIQRTQQEDSAVYLCANWTGSYEQYFGPGTRLTVT.

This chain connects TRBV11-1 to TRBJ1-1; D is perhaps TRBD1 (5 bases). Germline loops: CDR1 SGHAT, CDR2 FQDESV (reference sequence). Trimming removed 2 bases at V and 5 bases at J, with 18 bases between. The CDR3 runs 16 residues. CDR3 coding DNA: TGTGCCAGCAGCTTAAATGGGGGACGGCCAGGGACTGAAGCTTTCTTT. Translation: CASSLNGGRPGTEAFF.

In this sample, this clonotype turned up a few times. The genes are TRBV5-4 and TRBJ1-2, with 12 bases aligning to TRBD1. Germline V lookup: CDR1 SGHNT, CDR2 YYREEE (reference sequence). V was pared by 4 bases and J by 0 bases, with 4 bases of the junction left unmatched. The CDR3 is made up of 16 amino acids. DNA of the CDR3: TGTGCCAGCAGCACCGGGACAGGGGGCACTAACTATGGCTACACCTTC. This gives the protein CASSTGTGGTNYGYTF.

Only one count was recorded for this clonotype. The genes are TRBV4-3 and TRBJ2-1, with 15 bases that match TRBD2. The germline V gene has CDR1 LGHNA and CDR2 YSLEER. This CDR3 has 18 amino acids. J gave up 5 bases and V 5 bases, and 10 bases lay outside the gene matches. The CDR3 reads CASSTRTSGGETHNEQFF. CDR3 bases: TGCGCCAGCAGCACCCGGACTAGCGGGGGGGAAACTCACAATGAGCAGTTCTTC.

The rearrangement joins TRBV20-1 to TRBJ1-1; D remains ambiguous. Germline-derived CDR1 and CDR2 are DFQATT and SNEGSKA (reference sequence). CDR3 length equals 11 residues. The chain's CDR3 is CSEGKATEAFF. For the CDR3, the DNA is TGCAGCGAAGGGAAGGCCACTGAAGCTTTCTTT.

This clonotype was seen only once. DNA of the CDR3: TGTGCCAGCAGTAGTCGGACAACCCGGTTGGCCGACACCTACGAGCAGTACTTC. Its protein product is CASSSRTTRLADTYEQYF. The chain combines TRBV28 with TRBJ2-1; D is perhaps TRBD1 (5 bases). Matching the DNA end better, TRBJ2-7 makes the J call doubtful. The CDR3 is 18 amino acids. The germline V gene has CDR1 MDHEN and CDR2 SYDVKM.

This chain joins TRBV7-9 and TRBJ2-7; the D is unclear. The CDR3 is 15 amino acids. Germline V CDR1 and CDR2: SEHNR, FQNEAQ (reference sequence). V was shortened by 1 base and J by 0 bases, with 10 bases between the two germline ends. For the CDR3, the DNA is TGTGCCAGCAGCTTAGGTCGGATGAGCTCCTACGAGCAGTACTTC. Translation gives CASSLGRMSSYEQYF.

DNA for the CDR3: TGTGCCATCAGTGAAGGGCAGGGTGCCCAAGAGACCCAGTACTTC. This encodes CAISEGQGAQETQYF. V gene TRBV10-3 combines with J gene TRBJ2-5; tentatively, D is TRBD1 (5 bases). The CDR3 is 15 amino acids. V lost 3 bases and J lost 1, with 12 bases in between. Germline assignment: CDR1 ENHRY and CDR2 SYGVKD.

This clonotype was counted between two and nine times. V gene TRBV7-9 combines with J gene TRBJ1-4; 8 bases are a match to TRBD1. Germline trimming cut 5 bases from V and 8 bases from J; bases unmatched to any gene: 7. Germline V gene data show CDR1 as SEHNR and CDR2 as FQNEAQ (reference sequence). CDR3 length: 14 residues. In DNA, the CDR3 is TGTGCCAGCAGCACGACAGGGGCGGCAGAAAAACTGTTTTTT. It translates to CASSTTGAAEKLFF.

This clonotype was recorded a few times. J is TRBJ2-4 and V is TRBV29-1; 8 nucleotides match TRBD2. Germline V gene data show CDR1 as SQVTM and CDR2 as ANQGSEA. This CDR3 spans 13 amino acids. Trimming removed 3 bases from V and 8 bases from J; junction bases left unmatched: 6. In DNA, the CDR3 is TGCAGCGTTGACGGCCGGGAGGGGGACATTCAGTACTTC. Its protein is CSVDGREGDIQYF.

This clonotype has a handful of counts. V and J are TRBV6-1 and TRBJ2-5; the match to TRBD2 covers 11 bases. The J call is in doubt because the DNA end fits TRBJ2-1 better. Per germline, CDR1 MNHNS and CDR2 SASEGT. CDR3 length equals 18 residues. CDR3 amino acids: CASSPTSLAGGYRDEQFF. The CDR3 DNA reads TGTGCCAGCAGCCCTACGAGCTTAGCGGGAGGGTATAGGGATGAGCAGTTCTTC.

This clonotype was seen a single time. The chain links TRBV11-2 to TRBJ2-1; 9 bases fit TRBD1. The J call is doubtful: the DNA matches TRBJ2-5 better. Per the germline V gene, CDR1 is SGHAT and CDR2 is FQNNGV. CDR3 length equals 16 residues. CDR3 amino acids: CASSPGQGAAQETQYF. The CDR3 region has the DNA TGTGCCAGCAGCCCGGGACAGGGCGCTGCCCAAGAGACCCAGTACTTC.

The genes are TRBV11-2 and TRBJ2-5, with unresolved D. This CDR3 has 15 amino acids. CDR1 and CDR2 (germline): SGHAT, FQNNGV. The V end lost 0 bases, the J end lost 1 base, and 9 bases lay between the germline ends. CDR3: CASSLEAWVQETQYF. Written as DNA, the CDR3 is TGTGCCAGCAGCTTAGAAGCCTGGGTCCAAGAGACCCAGTACTTC.

Written as DNA, the CDR3 is TGTGCCAGCAGTGCCTACGTGGACGGATCCTACGAGCAGTACTTC. It is translated as CASSAYVDGSYEQYF. The rearrangement links TRBV25-1 to TRBJ2-7; D is undetermined. V gave up 4 bases and J gave up 1 base, with 14 bases separating them. This CDR3 is 15 amino acids long. The germline CDR1 and CDR2 sequences are MGHDK and SYGVNS.

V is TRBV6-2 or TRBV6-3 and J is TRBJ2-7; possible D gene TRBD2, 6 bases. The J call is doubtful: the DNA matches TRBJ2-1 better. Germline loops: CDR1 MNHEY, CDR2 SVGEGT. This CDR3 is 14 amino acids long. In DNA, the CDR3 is TGTGCCAGCAGGAGCGGGCTCTCCTACAATGAGCAGTTCTTC. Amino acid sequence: CASRSGLSYNEQFF.

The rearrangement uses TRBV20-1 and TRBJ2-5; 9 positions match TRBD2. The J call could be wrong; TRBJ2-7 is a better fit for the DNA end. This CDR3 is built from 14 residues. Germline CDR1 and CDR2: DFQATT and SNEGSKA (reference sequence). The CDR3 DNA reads TGCAGTGCTAGGACCCTAGCGGGGTCCTACGAGCAGTACTTC. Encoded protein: CSARTLAGSYEQYF.

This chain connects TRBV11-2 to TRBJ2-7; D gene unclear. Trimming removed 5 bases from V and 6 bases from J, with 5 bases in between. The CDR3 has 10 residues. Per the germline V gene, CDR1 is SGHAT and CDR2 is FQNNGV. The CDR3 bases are TGTGCCAGCAGCGCGCGCGAGCAGTACTTC. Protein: CASSAREQYF.

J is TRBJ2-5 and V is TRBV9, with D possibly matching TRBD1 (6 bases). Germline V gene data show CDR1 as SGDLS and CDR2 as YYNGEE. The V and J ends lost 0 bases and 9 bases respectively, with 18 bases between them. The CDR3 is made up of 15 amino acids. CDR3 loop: CASSVGGGPDEAQYF. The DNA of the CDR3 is TGTGCCAGCAGCGTAGGTGGGGGCCCCGATGAGGCCCAGTACTTC.

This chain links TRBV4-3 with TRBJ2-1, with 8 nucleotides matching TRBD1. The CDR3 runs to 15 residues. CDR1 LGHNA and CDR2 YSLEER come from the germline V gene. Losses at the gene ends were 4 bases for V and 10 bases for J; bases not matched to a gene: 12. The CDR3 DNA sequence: TGCGCCAGCAGCCCTACTTCTCAGGGGGCAAGAGAGCAGTTCTTC. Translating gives CASSPTSQGAREQFF.

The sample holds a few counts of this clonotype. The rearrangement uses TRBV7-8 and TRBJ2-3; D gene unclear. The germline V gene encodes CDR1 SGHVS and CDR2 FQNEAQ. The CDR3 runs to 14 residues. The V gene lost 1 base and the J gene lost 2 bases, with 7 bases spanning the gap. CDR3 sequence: CASSLVGITDTQYF. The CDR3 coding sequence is TGTGCCAGCAGCTTAGTAGGGATCACAGATACGCAGTATTTT.

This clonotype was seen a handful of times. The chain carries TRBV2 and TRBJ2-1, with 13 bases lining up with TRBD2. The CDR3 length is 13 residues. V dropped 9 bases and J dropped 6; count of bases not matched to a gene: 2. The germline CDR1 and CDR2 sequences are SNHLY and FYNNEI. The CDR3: CASGTSGINEQFF. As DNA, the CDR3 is TGTGCCAGTGGGACTAGCGGGATCAATGAGCAGTTCTTC.

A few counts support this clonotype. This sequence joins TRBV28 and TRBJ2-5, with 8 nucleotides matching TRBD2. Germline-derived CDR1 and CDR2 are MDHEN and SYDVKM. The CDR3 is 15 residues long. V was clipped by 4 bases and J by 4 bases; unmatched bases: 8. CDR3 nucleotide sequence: TGTGCCAGCAGTTCACCGGGACTAGGGGGAGAGACCCAGTACTTC. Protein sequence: CASSSPGLGGETQYF.

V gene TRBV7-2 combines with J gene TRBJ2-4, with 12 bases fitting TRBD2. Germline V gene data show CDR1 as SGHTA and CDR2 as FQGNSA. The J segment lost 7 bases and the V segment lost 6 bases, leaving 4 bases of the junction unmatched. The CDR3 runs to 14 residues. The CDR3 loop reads CASRGLAGGNIQYF. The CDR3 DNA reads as TGTGCCAGCAGGGGGCTAGCGGGAGGGAACATTCAGTACTTC.

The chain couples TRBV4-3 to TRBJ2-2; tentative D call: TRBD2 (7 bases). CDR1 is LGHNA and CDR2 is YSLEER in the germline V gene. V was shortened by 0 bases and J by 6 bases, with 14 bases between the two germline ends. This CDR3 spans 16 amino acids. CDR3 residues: CASSQDGGGAAGELFF. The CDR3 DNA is TGCGCCAGCAGCCAAGACGGAGGGGGGGCCGCCGGGGAGCTGTTTTTT.

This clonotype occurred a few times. Here the CDR3 DNA reads TGTGCCACCAGCAGAGAGGCCAGGCGCGCTTCGAACATTCAGTACTTC. This codes for CATSREARRASNIQYF. This rearrangement joins TRBV15 to TRBJ2-4; the D is unclear. CDR3 length: 16 amino acids. Germline CDR1 reads LNHNV; CDR2 reads YYDKDF (reference sequence). V was cut by 0 bases and J by 7 bases, with 16 bases left in between.

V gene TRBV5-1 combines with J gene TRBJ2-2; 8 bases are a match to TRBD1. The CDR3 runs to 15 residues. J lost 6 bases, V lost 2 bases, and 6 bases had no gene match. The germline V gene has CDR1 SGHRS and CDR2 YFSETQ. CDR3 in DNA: TGCGCCAGCAGCTTCCTGCAGGGGGCCGCCGGGGAGCTGTTTTTT. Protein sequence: CASSFLQGAAGELFF.